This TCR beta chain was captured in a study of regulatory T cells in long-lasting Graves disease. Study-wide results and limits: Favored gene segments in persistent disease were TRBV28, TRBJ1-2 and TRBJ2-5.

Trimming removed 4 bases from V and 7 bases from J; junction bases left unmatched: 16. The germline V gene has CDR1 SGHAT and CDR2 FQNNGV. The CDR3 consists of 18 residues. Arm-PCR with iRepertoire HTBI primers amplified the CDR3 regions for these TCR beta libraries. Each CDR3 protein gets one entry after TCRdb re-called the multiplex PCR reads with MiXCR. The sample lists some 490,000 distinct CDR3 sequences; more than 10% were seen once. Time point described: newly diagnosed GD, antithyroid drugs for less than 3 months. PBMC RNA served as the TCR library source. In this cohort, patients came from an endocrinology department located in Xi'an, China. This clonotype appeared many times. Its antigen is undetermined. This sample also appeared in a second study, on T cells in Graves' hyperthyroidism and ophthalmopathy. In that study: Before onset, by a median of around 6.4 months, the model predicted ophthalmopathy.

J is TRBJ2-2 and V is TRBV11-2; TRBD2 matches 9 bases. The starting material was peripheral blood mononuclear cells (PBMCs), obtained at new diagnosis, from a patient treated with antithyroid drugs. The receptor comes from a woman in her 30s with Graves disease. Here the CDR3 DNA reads TGTGCCAGCAGCTCGGTAGCGGGAGCCCCAGGGAGGGGCGGGGAGCTGTTTTTT. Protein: CASSSVAGAPGRGGELFF.